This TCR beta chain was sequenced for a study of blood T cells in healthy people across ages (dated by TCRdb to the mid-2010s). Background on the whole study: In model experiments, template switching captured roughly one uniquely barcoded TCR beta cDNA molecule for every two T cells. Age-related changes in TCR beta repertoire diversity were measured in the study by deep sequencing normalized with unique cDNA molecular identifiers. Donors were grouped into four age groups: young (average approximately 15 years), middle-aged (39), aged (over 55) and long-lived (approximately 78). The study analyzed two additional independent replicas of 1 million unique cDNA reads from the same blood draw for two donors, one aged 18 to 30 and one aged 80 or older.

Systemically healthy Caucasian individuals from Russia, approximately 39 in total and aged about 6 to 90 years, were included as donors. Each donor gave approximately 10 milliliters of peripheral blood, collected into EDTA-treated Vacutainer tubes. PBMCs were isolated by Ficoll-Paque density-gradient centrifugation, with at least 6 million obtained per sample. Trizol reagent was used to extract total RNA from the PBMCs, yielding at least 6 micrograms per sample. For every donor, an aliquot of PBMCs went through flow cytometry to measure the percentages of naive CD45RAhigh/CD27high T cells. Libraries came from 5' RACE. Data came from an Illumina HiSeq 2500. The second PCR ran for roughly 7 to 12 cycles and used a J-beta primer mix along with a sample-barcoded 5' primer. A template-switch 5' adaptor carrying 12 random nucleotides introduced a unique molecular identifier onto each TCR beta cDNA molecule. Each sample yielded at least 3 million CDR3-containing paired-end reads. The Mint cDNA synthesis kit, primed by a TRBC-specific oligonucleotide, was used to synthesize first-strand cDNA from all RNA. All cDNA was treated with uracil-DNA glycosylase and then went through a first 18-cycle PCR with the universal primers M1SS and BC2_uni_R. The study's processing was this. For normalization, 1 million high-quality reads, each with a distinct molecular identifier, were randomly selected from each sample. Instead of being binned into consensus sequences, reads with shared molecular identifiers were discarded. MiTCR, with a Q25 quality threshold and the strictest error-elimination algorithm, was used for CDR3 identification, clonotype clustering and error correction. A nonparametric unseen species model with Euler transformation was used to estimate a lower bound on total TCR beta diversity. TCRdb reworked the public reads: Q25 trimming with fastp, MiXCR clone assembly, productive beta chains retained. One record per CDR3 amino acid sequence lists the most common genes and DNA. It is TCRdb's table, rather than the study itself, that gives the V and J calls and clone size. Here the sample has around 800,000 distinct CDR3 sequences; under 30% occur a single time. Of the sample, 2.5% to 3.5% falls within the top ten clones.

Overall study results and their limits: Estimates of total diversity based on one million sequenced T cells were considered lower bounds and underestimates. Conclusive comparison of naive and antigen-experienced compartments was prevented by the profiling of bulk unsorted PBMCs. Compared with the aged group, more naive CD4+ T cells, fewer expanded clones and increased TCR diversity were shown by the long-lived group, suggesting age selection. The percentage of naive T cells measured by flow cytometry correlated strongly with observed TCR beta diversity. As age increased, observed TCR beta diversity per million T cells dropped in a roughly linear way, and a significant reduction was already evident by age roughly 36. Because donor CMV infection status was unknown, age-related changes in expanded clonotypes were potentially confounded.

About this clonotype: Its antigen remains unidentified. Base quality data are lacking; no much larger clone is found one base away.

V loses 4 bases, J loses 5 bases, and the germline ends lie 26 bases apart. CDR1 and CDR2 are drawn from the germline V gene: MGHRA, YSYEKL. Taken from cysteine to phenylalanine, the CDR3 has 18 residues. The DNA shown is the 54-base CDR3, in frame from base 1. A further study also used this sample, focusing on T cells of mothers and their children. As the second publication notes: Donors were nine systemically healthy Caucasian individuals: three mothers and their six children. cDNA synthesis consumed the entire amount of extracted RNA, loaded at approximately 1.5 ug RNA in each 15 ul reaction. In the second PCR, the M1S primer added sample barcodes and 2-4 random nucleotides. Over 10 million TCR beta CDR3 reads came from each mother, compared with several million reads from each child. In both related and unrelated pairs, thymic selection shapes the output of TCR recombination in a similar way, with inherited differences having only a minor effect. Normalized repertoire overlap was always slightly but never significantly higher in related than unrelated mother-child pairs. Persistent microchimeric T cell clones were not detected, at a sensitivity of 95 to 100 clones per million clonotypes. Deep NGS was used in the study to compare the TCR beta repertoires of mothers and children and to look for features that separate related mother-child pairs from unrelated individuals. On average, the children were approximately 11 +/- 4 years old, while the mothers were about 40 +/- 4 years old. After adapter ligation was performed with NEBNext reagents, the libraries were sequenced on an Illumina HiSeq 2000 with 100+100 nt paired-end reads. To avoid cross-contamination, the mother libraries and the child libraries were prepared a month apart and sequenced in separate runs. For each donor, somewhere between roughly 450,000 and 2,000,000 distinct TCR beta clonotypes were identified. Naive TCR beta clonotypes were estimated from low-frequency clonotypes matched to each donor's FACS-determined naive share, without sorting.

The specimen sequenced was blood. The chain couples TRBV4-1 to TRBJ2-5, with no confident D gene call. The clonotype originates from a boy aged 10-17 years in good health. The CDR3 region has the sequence CASSRFVIGPRVGETQYF. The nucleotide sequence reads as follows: TGCGCCAGCAGCCGATTCGTTATTGGGCCCCGGGTGGGGGAGACCCAGTACTTC.